The rows below give T cell receptor beta chains drawn from one sample of a study of control samples from healthy donors and cancer patients. Sequenced by immunoSEQ multiplex PCR; TCRdb stores in-frame clones only, minus some. Of roughly 84,000 clones in the sample, 91% were seen once. The sample consisted of blood. The receptor set was obtained from a man over 45 in good health. Both conserved end residues are part of each CDR3. Fields, in order: clone size, V gene, J gene, D gene, CDR3 DNA, CDR3 protein. A D gene is named only where the DNA matches it firmly. Clone size, where shown, is once, few, many, or a class for clones that have expanded.

size: -
V: TRBV2
J: TRBJ2-5
D: -
DNA: TGTGCCAGCAGTTCGGGACACTCCCTGTTAGAGACCCAGTACTTC
CDR3: CASSSGHSLLETQYF

size: -
V: TRBV5-1
J: TRBJ2-6
D: -
DNA: TGCGCCAGCAGCCCTGGCGGGGCCAACGTCCTGACTTTC
CDR3: CASSPGGANVLTF

size: -
V: TRBV6-5
J: TRBJ2-1
D: TRBD2
DNA: TGTGCCAGCAGGGCTAGCGGGGTCGGCGAGCAGTTCTTC
CDR3: CASRASGVGEQFF

size: -
V: TRBV12-3/TRBV12-4
J: TRBJ1-3
D: -
DNA: TGTGCCAGCAGTTTGGGAAACACCATATATTTT
CDR3: CASSLGNTIYF

size: -
V: TRBV6-2/TRBV6-3
J: TRBJ2-7
D: -
DNA: TGTGCCAGCAGTTTTAGTGACTCCTACGAGCAGTACTTC
CDR3: CASSFSDSYEQYF

size: -
V: TRBV4-1
J: TRBJ1-6
D: -
DNA: TGCGCCAGCAGCCCGAGTTCCTATAATTCACCCCTCCACTTT
CDR3: CASSPSSYNSPLHF

size: -
V: TRBV24-1
J: TRBJ2-5
D: -
DNA: TGTGCCACCAGTGATTTGCAAGAGGACAGTCAAGAGACCCAGTACTTC
CDR3: CATSDLQEDSQETQYF

size: -
V: TRBV5-8
J: TRBJ1-6
D: -
DNA: TGTGCCAGCAGCTCTACAGGGTATTCACCCCTCCACTTT
CDR3: CASSSTGYSPLHF

size: -
V: TRBV7-9
J: TRBJ2-2
D: -
DNA: TGTGCCAGCAGCTCATTCACAGGGCCCGGGGAGCTGTTTTTT
CDR3: CASSSFTGPGELFF

size: -
V: TRBV25-1
J: TRBJ1-6
D: -
DNA: TGTGCCAGCAGTGACAGCTCCTATAATTCACCCCTCCACTTT
CDR3: CASSDSSYNSPLHF

size: -
V: TRBV7-8
J: TRBJ2-2
D: -
DNA: TGTGCCAGCAGCTTACAACAATTTGGGGCTGCGGGCACCGGGGAGCTGTTTTTT
CDR3: CASSLQQFGAAGTGELFF

size: -
V: TRBV6-5
J: TRBJ1-5
D: -
DNA: TGTGCCAGCAGTTTAGTTGTGGGACAGCCCCAGCATTTT
CDR3: CASSLVVGQPQHF

size: -
V: TRBV19
J: TRBJ1-4
D: -
DNA: TGTGCCAGTAAAGCCAGGGGAGGTTTTAATGAAAAACTGTTTTTT
CDR3: CASKARGGFNEKLFF

size: -
V: TRBV29-1
J: TRBJ1-1
D: -
DNA: TGCAGCGTTGAAGGGGAAGGTGGGGTGAACACTGAAGCTTTCTTT
CDR3: CSVEGEGGVNTEAFF

size: -
V: TRBV24-1
J: TRBJ1-5
D: -
DNA: TGTGCCACCAGTGATTTTGGGCAGCCCCAGCATTTT
CDR3: CATSDFGQPQHF

size: few
V: TRBV5-6
J: TRBJ1-3
D: -
DNA: TGTGCCAGCAGCTTGAAAGGGATTTCTGGAAACACCATATATTTT
CDR3: CASSLKGISGNTIYF

size: few
V: TRBV4-1
J: TRBJ1-6
D: -
DNA: TGCGCCAGCAGCCAAGAGTTCCCAGGGTGGAGTTCACCCCTCCACTTT
CDR3: CASSQEFPGWSSPLHF

size: -
V: TRBV7-2
J: TRBJ1-2
D: TRBD1
DNA: TGTGCCAGCAGACCCGGACAGGGATATGGCTACACCTTC
CDR3: CASRPGQGYGYTF

size: -
V: TRBV6-6
J: TRBJ2-7
D: -
DNA: TGTGCCAGCAGAAGGACGGATGCCTACGAGCAGTACTTC
CDR3: CASRRTDAYEQYF

size: -
V: TRBV7-9
J: TRBJ1-2
D: TRBD1
DNA: TGTGCCAGCAGCTCTCCGGGACAGGGTAAAGGCTACACCTTC
CDR3: CASSSPGQGKGYTF

size: -
V: TRBV4-1
J: TRBJ1-2
D: -
DNA: TGCGCCAGCAGCCAGGTCCAAGGGAGGGATGGCTACACCTTC
CDR3: CASSQVQGRDGYTF

size: -
V: TRBV19
J: TRBJ1-6
D: -
DNA: TGTGCCAGTAGTAAGTCGGACAGAGGGGATTCACCCCTCCACTTT
CDR3: CASSKSDRGDSPLHF

size: -
V: TRBV10-3
J: TRBJ2-1
D: -
DNA: TGTGCCATCAGTGAAAGAAGTGCGGGCAATGAGCAGTTCTTC
CDR3: CAISERSAGNEQFF

size: -
V: TRBV6-5
J: TRBJ1-5
D: -
DNA: TGTGCCAGCAGTCCCTTCCCCAATCAGCCCCAGCATTTT
CDR3: CASSPFPNQPQHF

size: -
V: TRBV10-3
J: TRBJ2-3
D: -
DNA: TGTGCCATCAGTGAGTCGATGGCGGGATTCACAGATACGCAGTATTTT
CDR3: CAISESMAGFTDTQYF